This TCR beta chain derives from a study of T cell responses to AZD1222 COVID-19 vaccine (TCRdb year 2021). Notes on the research overall: AZD1222 recipients with second doses at about 4 weeks or about 12 weeks were pooled, because spike-specific TCR depth and breadth did not differ between schedules. TCR sequencing was performed for roughly 240 trial participants, of whom some 200 were given two doses of AZD1222 and around 25 were given two doses of MenACWY control vaccine. Enrollment into the trials was organized by age into subgroups of 18-55, 56-69 and 70-plus years, and those subgroups contained about 160, 30 and 59 TCR-sequenced participants, respectively. Results and caveats for the whole study, not just this receptor: No day 14 peak-response samples were available, so repertoires were characterized only after the peak T cell response. Reportedly, close to half of the unique spike-specific TCRs recognized epitopes lying outside the regions that are mutated in the B.1.351 and B.1.1.7 variants. The 56-69-year group was small, and its depth increase did not reach significance, likely because of low power. Participants were mostly white British, with more females than males. The authors suggested clonal diversity may have been underestimated. The vaccine-associated CD4 TCRs covered the entire spike protein, and the dominant responses fell in regions 160-218 and 743-854. A significant rise in spike-specific TCR breadth and depth was observed after two AZD1222 doses relative to day 0 and relative to MenACWY recipients. Conclusions about previously exposed vaccinees are limited because only six or seven AZD1222 recipients were SARS-CoV-2 seropositive at baseline.

The time point label of this sample denotes: baseline before first vaccination. The vaccinee samples were drawn from two UK trials, COV001 and COV002, one of which was a single-blind randomized controlled phase 2/3 trial testing AZD1222 (ChAdOx1 nCoV-19) in healthy adults. Trial participant PBMC samples were collected at day 0 and day 28 after the second dose for TCRbeta chain sequencing. The CDR3 regions of human TCRbeta chains were analyzed by immunosequencing. The published analysis was carried out like this. Repertoire TCRs were checked for matches against a reference library of SARS-CoV-2-specific TCRs that had been generated using the MIRA antigen-specificity platform. Breadth meant the fraction of unique TCRs that were SARS-CoV-2-associated, whereas depth meant the fraction of total T cells that were SARS-CoV-2-associated. Using the MIRA data, every spike-specific TCR was mapped to the spike region that the TCR reacted to and assigned to either a CD4 or a CD8 class. Log10-transformed breadth and depth values were compared by one-way ANOVA with Sidak's multiple comparisons tests. This is the immuneACCESS table as TCRdb keeps it, with only in-frame sequences that have V and J called. A part of the clones is gone; compared with another copy, unresolved V genes explain less than half, and the rest is unexplained. That table gives V, J and clone size, and the DNA gave D and trimming. Recorded for this sample are 95,000 to 100,000 clones; roughly nine tenths of them occurred a single time. Roughly 1.5% of the sample is taken by the ten largest.

V and J are trimmed by 2 bases and 3 bases, and the gene matches miss 6 bases of the junction. Spanning cysteine to phenylalanine, the CDR3 consists of 15 amino acids. Only the CDR3 portion is preserved as DNA: 45 bases, with reading frame beginning at the first base. The CDR1 and CDR2 encoded by the germline V gene (reference sequence) are LNHDA and SQIVND. A note on this clone: No antigen is known for it. Nothing much larger sits one base from this clone, and base qualities are not available.

The sequence joins TRBV19 to TRBJ2-7, with TRBD1 identical over 8 junction bases. The sequencing used peripheral blood, collected on day 0 of AZD1222 vaccination. The source of this sequence is an adult in good health. CDR3 region: CASSISAGGHYEQYF. The nucleotides read TGTGCCAGTAGTATATCTGCAGGGGGCCACTACGAGCAGTACTTC.